This TCR beta chain was identified during a study of blood T cell repertoires in COVID-19. Study background: The analysed material was cDNA or gDNA that came from T cells, B-cell-depleted T cells, or PBMCs.

The method was immunoSEQ multiplex PCR; TCRdb's version includes in-frame clones alone and lacks a portion of them. The table records under 80,000 clones, about 78% of them present only once. V was shortened by 5 bases and J by 5 bases, with 9 bases between the two germline ends. Per the germline V gene, CDR1 is MNHEY and CDR2 is SVGAGI. This CDR3 is built from 12 residues. This receptor was obtained from a man at least 80 years old with active or convalescent COVID-19. The sample was peripheral blood. V gene TRBV6-5 combines with J gene TRBJ1-2, with a possible D match to TRBD1 (6 bases). Written as DNA, the CDR3 is TGTGCCAGCAGTCCGGACAGATATGGCTACACCTTC. As protein: CASSPDRYGYTF.